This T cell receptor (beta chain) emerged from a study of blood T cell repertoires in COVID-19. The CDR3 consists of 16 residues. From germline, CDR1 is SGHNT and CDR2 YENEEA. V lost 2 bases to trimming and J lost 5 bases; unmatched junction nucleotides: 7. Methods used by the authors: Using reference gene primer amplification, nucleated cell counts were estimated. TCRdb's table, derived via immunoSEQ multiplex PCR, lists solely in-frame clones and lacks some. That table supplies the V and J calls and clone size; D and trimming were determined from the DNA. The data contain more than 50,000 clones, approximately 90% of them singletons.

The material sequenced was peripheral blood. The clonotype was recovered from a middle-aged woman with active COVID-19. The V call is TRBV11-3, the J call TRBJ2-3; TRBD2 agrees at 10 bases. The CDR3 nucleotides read TGTGCCAGCAGCTTATCAGCGGGGGGGCCGGGAGATACGCAGTATTTT. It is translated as CASSLSAGGPGDTQYF.